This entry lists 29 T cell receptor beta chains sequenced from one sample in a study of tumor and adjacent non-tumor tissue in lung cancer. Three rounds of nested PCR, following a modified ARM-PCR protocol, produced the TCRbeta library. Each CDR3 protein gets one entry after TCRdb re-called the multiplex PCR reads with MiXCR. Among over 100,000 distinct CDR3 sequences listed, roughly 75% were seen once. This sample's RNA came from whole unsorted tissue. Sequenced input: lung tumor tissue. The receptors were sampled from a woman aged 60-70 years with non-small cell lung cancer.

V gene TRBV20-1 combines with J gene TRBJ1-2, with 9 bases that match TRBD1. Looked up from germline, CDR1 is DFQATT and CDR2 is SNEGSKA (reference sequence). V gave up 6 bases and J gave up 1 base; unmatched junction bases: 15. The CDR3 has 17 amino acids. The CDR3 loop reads CSAGGGQGPVNNYGYTF. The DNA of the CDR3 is TGCAGTGCAGGTGGCGGACAGGGGCCAGTAAATAACTATGGCTACACCTTC.

The CDR3 spells CASSLATGQASEQYF. CDR3 DNA: TGTGCCAGCAGCTTAGCGACGGGACAGGCTTCCGAGCAGTACTTC. The chain recombines TRBV7-8 with TRBJ2-7; 8 bases match TRBD1. V trimming: 0 bases; J trimming: 6 bases; junction bases outside the gene matches: 7. The CDR3 contains 15 residues. Germline V lookup: CDR1 SGHVS, CDR2 FQNEAQ.

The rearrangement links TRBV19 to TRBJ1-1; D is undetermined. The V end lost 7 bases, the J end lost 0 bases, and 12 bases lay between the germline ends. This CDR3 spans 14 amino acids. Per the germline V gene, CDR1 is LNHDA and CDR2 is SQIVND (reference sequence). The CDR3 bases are TGTGCCAGTACTAGGCTTCCGATGAACACTGAAGCTTTCTTT. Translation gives CASTRLPMNTEAFF.

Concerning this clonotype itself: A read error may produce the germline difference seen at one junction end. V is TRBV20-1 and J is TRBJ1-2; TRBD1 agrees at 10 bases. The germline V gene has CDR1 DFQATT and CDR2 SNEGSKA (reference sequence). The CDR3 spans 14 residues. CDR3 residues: CTAHTGTGEKGYTF. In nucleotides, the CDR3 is TGCACTGCTCATACCGGGACAGGGGAAAAAGGCTACACCTTC.

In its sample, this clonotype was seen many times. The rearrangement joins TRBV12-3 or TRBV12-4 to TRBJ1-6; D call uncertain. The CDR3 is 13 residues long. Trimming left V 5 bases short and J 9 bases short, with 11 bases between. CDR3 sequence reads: CASSEMGSSPLHF. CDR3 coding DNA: TGTGCCAGCAGTGAAATGGGTTCTTCACCCCTCCACTTT.

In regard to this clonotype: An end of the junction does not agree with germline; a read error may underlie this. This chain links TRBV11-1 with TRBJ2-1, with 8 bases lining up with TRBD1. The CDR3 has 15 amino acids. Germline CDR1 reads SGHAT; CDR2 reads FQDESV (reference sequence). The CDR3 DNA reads TGTGCCAGCAACTTATTGGGGACAGGTTTCTATGATCAGTTCTTC. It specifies CASNLLGTGFYDQFF.

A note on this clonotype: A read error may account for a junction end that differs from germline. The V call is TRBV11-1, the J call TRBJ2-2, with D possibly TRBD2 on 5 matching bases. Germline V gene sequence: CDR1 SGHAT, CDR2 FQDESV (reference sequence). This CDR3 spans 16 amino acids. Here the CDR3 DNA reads TGTGCCAGCAGCTTAGCCGTATACGCGAATACCGGGGAGCTGCTTTTT. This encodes CASSLAVYANTGELLF. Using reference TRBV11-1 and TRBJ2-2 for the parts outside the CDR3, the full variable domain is EAEVAQSPRYKITEKSQAVAFWCDPISGHATLYWYRQILGQGPELLVQFQDESVVDDSQLPKDRFSAERLKGVDSTLKIQPAELGDSAMYLCASSLAVYANTGELLFGEGSRLTVL.

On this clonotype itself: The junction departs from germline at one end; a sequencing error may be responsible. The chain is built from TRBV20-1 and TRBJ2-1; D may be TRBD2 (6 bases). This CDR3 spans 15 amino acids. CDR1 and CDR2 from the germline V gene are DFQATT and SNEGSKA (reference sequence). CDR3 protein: CSAPGTSNYYNELFF. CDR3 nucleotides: TGCAGTGCTCCCGGGACTTCTAACTACTACAATGAGCTGTTCTTC.

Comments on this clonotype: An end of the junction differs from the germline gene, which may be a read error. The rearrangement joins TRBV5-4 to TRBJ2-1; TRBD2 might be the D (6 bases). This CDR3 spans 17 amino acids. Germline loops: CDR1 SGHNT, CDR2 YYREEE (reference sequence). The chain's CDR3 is CASSPGDGMYSYNEQLF. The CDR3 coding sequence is TGTGCCAGCAGCCCGGGGGACGGGATGTATTCCTACAATGAGCAGTTATTC.

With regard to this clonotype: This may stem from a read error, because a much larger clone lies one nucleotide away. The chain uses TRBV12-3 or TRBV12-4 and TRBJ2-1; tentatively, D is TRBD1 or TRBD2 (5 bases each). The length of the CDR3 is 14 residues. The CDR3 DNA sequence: TGTGCCAGCGATATGGGGCTAGCCGACAATGTGCAGTTCTTC. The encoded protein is CASDMGLADNVQFF.

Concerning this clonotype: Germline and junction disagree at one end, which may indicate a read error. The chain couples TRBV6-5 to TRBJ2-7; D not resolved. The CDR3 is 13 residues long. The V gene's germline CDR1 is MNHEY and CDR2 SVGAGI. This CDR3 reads CASCSLSSFGQYF. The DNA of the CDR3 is TGTGCCAGCTGTTCCTTGAGTTCCTTCGGGCAGTATTTC.

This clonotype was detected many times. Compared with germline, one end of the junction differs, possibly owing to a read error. CDR3 protein: CASSRGPAVGF. CDR3 in DNA: TGTGCCAGCAGCCGGGGCCCAGCAGTGGGCTTC. This chain uses TRBV12-3 or TRBV12-4 with TRBJ2-7; D assignment may be TRBD1 or TRBD2 (5 bases each). This CDR3 has 11 residues.

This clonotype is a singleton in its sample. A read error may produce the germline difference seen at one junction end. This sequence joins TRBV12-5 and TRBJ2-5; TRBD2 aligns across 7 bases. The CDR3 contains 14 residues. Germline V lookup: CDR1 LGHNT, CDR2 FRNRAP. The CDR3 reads CASGLGRTGGTEYF. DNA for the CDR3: TGTGCTAGTGGTTTGGGGCGCACCGGGGGGACCGAGTACTTC.

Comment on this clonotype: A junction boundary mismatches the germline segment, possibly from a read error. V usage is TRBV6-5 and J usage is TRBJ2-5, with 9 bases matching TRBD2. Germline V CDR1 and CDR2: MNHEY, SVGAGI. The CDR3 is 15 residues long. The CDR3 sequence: CACSYSGRGGETLYF. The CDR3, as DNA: TGTGCCTGCAGTTACTCAGGGCGGGGGGGGGAGACCCTGTACTTC.

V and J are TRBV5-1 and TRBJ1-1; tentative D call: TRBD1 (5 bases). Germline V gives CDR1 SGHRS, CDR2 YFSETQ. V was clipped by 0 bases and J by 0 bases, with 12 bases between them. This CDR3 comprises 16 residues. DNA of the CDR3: TGCGCCAGCAGCTTGGCTGGACAACTCATGAACACTGAAGCTTTCTTT. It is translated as CASSLAGQLMNTEAFF.

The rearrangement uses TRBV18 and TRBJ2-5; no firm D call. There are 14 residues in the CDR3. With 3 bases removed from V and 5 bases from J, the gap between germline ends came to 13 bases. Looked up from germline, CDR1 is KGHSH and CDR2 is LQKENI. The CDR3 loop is CASSPGPMRETQYF. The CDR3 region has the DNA TGTGCCAGCTCACCCGGGCCTATGCGGGAGACCCAGTACTTC.

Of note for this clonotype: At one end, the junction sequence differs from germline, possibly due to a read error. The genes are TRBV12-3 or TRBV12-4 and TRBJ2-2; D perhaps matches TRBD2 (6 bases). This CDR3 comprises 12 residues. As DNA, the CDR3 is TGTGCCAGCAGTCGCGGAACCGGGGGGCTGTTTTTT. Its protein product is CASSRGTGGLFF.

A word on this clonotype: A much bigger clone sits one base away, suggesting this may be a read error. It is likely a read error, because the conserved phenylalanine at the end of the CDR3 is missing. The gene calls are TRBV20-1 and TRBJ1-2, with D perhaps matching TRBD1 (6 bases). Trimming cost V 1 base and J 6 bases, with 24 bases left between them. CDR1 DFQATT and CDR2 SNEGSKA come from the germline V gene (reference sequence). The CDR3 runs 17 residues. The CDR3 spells CSARGQLLPGQPDGYTL. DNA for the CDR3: TGCAGTGCTAGAGGACAATTACTTCCGGGACAACCCGATGGCTACACCTTA.

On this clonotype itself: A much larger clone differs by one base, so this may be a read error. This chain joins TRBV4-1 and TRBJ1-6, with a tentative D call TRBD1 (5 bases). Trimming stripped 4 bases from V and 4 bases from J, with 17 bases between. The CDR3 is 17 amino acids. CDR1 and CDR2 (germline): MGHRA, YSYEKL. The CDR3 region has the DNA TGCGCCAGCAGCCCCCAAACAGGAGACCTTTATAATTCACCCCTCCACTTT. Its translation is CASSPQTGDLYNSPLHF.

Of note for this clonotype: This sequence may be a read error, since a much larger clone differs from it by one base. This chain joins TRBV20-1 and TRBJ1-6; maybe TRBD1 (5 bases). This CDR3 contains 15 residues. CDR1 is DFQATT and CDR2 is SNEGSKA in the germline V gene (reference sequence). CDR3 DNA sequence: TGCAGTACTAGATCCAGGGCAGACTATAATTCACCCCTCCACTTT. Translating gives CSTRSRADYNSPLHF.

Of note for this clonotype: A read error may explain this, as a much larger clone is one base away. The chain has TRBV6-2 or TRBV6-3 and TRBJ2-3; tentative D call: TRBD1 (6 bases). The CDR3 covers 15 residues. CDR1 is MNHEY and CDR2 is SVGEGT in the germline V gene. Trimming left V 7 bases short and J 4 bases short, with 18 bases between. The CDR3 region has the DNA TGTGCCAGCACTCCGGACGAGGGGGTGGCAGATACGCAGTATTTT. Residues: CASTPDEGVADTQYF.

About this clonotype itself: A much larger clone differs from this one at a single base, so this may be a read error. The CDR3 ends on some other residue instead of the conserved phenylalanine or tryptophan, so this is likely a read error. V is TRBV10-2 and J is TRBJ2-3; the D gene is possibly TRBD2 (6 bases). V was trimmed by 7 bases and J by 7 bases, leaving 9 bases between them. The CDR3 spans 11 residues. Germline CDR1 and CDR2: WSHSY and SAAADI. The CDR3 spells CASMGGNTQYC. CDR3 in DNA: TGCGCCAGCATGGGAGGAAATACGCAGTATTGT.

CDR3 sequence reads: CATNAQRDTEAFF. The CDR3 bases are TGTGCCACCAATGCCCAACGGGACACTGAAGCTTTCTTT. This sequence joins TRBV24-1 and TRBJ1-1; D gene unclear. CDR3 length equals 13 residues. CDR1 and CDR2 (germline): KGHDR, SFDVKD. V was pared by 8 bases and J by 3 bases, with 12 bases between.

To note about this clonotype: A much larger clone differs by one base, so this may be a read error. CDR3 sequence reads: CGARVGQGKSYEQYF. The CDR3 DNA is TGCGGTGCTAGAGTAGGACAGGGTAAAAGCTACGAGCAGTACTTC. This chain joins TRBV20-1 and TRBJ2-7; 8 positions match TRBD1. The CDR3 runs 15 residues. CDR1 DFQATT and CDR2 SNEGSKA come from the germline V gene (reference sequence).

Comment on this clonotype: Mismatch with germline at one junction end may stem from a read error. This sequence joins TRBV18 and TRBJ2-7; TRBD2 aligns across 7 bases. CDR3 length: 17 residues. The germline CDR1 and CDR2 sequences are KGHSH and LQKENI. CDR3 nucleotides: TGTGCCATCTCACGTGATAGAAGGACTAGTGGGGTCGACGAGCAGTACTTC. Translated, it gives CAISRDRRTSGVDEQYF.

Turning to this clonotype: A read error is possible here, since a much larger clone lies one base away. Written as DNA, the CDR3 is TGCAGCGTCTCGGACACCTGTGCTTTCGGGCAGTACTTC. Amino acids: CSVSDTCAFGQYF. The chain recombines TRBV29-1 with TRBJ2-7; D may be TRBD1 (5 bases). The CDR3 has 13 amino acids. CDR1 is SQVTM, CDR2 ANQGSEA, per germline. V lost 6 bases and J lost 9, with 21 bases in between.

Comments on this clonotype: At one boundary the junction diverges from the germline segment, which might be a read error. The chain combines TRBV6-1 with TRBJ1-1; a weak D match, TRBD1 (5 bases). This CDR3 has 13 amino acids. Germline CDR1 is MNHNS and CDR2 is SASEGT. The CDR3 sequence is CASSKPGTTVAFF. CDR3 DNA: TGTGCCAGCAGCAAACCGGGGACCACTGTAGCTTTCTTT.

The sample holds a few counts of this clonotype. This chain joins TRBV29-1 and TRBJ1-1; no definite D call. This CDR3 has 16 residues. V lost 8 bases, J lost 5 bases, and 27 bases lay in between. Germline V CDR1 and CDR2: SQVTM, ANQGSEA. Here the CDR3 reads CSPWMIGRNGRTEAFF. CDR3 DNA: TGCAGCCCTTGGATGATAGGCAGAAATGGGCGTACTGAAGCTTTCTTT.

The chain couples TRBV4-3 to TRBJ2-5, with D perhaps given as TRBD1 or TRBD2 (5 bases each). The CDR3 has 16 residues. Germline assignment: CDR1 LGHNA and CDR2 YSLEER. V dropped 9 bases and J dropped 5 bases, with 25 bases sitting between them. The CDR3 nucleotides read TGCGCCAGAAACCAAGAAGGTCGGGGCTGGAGTGAGACCCAGTACTTC. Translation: CARNQEGRGWSETQYF.